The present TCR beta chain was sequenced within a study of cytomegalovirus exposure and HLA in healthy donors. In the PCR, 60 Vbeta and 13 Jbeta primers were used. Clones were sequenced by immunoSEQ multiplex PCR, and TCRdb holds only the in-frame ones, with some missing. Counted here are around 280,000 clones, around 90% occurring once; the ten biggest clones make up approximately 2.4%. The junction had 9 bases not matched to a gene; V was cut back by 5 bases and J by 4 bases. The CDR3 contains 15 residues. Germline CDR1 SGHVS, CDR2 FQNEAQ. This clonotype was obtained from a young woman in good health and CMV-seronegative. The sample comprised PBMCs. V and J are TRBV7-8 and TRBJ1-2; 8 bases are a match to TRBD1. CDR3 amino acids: CASSLGQGAFYGYTF. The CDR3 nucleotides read TGTGCCAGCAGCCTCGGACAGGGAGCCTTCTATGGCTACACCTTC.